This entry concerns a single T cell receptor (beta chain). The sample belongs to a study of control samples from healthy donors and cancer patients. The table came from immunoSEQ multiplex PCR; TCRdb's copy has only in-frame clones and leaves some out. The table lists about 15,000 clones, 60% to 80% of them singletons, with approximately 17% in the top ten. This TCR was recovered from a female donor with lung cancer. The specimen sequenced was formalin-fixed, paraffin-embedded tissue.

The CDR3 bases are TGTGCCAGCAGCATGCCGGGGGGCGTTGGCTACACCTTC. Its protein is CASSMPGGVGYTF. The rearrangement links TRBV7-3 to TRBJ1-2; a weak D match, TRBD1 (6 bases). The CDR3 length is 13 residues. Per the germline V gene, CDR1 is SGHTA and CDR2 is FQGTGA. V was shortened by 5 bases and J by 7 bases, with 14 bases between the two germline ends.